This T cell receptor beta chain is drawn from a study of CDR3 diversity in severe acne. CDR1 is SGHVS, CDR2 FNYEAQ, per germline. The CDR3 extends over 19 amino acids. The J segment lost 1 base and the V segment lost 1 base, leaving 15 bases of the junction unmatched. A single record per CDR3 protein comes from TCRdb applying MiXCR to the PCR reads. The table lists approximately 90,000 distinct CDR3 sequences, approximately 54% of them singletons, with 11% in the top ten. This TCR derives from a male donor with severe acne vulgaris. The V call is TRBV7-6, the J call TRBJ1-1, with TRBD1 matching over 7 bases. Sequenced: blood. CDR3 region: CASSLGVGQEWDENTEAFF. The CDR3 DNA sequence: TGTGCCAGCAGCTTAGGTGTAGGACAGGAGTGGGATGAGAACACTGAAGCTTTCTTT.